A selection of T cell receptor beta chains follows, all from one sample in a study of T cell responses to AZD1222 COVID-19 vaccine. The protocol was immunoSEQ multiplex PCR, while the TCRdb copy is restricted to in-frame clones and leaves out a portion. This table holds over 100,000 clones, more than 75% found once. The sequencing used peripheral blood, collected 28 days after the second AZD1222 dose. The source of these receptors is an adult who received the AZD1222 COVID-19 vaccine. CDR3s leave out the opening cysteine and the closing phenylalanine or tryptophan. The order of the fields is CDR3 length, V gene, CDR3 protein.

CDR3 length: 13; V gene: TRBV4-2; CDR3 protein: ASSQDRAGEPTQY
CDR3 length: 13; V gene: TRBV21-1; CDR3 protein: ASSKSWGPPDTQY
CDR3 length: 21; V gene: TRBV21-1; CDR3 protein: ASSKVFWARWRTEVSMNTEAF
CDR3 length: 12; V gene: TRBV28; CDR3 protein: ASSLPGFTGELF
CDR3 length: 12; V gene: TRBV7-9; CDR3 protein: ASSLEARSYEQY
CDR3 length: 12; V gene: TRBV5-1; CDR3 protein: ASSSGTTTDTQY
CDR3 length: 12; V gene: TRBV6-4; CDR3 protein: ASSGGQGGAEQF
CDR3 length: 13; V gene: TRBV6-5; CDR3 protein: ASSTLAGSYNEQF
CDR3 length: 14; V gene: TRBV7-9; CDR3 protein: ASSPPGQGVSTEAF
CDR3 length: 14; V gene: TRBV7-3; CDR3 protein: ASSAGNRGGTDTQY
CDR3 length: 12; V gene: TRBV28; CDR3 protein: ASSLPGDDSPLH
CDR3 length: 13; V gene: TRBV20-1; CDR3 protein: SASDTGTSGLEQY
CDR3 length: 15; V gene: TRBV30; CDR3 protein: AWSVRGSRTNTGELF
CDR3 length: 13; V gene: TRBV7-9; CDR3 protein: ASSLRTGGEYEQY
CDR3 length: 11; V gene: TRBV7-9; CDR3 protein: ASSFGTLVPLH
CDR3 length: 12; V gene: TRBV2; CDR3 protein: AGARSTLYTEAF
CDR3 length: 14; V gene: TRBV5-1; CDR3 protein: ASSWAGGATNEKLF
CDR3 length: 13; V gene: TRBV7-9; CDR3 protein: ASSPSGRDDNEQF
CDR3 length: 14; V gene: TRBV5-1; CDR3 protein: ASSLDRDRGSNTIY
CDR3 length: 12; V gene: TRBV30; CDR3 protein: AWSGGTGNQPQH
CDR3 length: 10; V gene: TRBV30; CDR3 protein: AWTTGLYEQY
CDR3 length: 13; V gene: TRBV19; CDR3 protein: ASRSRDRADEKLF
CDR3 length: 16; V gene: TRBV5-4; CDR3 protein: ASSSPGPLGGSNSPLH
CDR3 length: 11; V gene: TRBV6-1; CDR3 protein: ASSEGGGAWQY
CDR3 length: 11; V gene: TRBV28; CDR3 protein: ASRLQGRYGYT
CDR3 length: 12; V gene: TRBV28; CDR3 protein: ASSPRQDNQPQH
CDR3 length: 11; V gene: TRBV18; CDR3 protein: ASSTTEETEAF
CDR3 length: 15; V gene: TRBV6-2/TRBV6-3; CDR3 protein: ASSSRLAGGWRNEQF
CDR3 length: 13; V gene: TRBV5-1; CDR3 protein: ASSGTSGPYNEQF
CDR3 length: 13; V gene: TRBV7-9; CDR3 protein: ASSLIDSDPYEQY
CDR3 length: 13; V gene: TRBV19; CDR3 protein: ASRVTANSGNTIY